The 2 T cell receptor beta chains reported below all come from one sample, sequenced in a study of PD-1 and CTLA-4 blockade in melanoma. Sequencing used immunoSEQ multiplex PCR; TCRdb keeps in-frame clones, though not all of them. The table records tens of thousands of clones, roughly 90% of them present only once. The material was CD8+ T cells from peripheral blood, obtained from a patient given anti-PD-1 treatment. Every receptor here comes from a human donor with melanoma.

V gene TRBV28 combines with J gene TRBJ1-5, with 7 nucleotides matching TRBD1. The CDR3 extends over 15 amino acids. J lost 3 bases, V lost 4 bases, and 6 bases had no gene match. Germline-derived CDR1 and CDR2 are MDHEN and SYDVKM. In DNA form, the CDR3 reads TGTGCCAGCAGTTCCTTAGACAGGGACAATCAGCCCCAGCATTTT. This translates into CASSSLDRDNQPQHF.

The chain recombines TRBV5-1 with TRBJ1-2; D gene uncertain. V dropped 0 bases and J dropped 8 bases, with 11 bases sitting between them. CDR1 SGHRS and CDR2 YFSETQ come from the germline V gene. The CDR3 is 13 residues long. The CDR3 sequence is CASSLGSSQGYTF. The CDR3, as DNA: TGCGCCAGCAGCTTGGGGAGTTCTCAAGGCTACACCTTC. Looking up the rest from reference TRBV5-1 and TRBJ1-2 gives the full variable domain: KAGVTQTPRYLIKTRGQQVTLSCSPISGHRSVSWYQQTPGQGLQFLFEYFSETQRNKGNFPGRFSGRQFSNSRSEMNVSTLELGDSALYLCASSLGSSQGYTFGSGTRLTVV.